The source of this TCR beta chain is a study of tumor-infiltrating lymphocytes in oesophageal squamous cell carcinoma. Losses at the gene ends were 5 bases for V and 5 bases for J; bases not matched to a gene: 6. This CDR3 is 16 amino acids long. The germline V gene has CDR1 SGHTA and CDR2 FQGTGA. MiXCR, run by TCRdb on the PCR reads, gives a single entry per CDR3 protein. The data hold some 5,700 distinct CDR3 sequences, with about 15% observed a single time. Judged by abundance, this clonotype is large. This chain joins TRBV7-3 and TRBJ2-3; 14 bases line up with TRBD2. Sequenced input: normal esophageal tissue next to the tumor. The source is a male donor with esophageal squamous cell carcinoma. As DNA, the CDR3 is TGTGCCAGCAGCGTGGGGACTAGCGGGGGCGGAGATACGCAGTATTTT. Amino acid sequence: CASSVGTSGGGDTQYF. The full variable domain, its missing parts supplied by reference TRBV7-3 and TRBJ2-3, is GAGVSQTPSNKVTEKGKYVELRCDPISGHTALYWYRQSLGQGPEFLIYFQGTGAADDSGLPNDRFFAVRPEGSVSTLKIQRTERGDSAVYLCASSVGTSGGGDTQYFGPGTRLTVL.